The 30 T cell receptor beta chains below all came from one sample that was sequenced in a study of tumor and adjacent non-tumor tissue in lung cancer. No cell sorting was done before RNA was extracted from the tissue. This non-tumor lung sample came from over 3 cm beyond the tumor edge. A modified ARM-PCR protocol with three rounds of nested PCR amplified TCRbeta. TCRdb re-derived calls from the multiplex PCR reads in MiXCR, one entry per CDR3 protein. This sample has more than 85,000 distinct CDR3 sequences, with around 57% found just once. Material for sequencing was distant non-tumor lung tissue. Source of these receptors: a man aged 55 to 70 with non-small cell lung cancer.

Of note for this clonotype: This is likely a read error, given that the CDR3 carries no conserved phenylalanine or tryptophan at its end. The chain recombines TRBV12-3 or TRBV12-4 with TRBJ1-6; 10 bases are shared with TRBD1. The CDR3 is 15 amino acids. Unmatched junction bases numbered 12, after V lost 9 bases and J lost 10 bases. CDR3: CASSPTGGRGSPLHI. Written as DNA, the CDR3 is TGTGCCAGTAGTCCGACAGGGGGCCGTGGATCACCCCTCCACATT.

This clonotype is medium-sized (0.01 to 0.1%) in the sample. The chain links TRBV29-1 to TRBJ1-1, with 11 bases identical to TRBD1. The CDR3 consists of 13 residues. The ends lost 4 bases at V and 5 bases at J; junction bases unmatched: 3. The V gene's germline CDR1 is SQVTM and CDR2 ANQGSEA. The CDR3 region is CSVVGQGDTEAFF. The CDR3 bases are TGCAGCGTTGTGGGACAGGGGGATACTGAAGCTTTCTTT.

Remarks on this clonotype: Lacking the conserved final phenylalanine or tryptophan, this CDR3 likely reflects a read error. The rearrangement links TRBV11-2 to TRBJ2-3; unclear D gene. Germline V lookup: CDR1 SGHAT, CDR2 FQNNGV. The CDR3 extends over 15 amino acids. Trimming cost V 4 bases and J 0 bases, with 11 bases left between them. The CDR3 loop is CASSSDETSTDTQYY. The CDR3 DNA reads TGTGCCAGCAGCTCGGATGAGACTAGCACAGATACGCAGTATTAT.

Note on this clonotype: A much bigger clone sits one base away, suggesting this may be a read error. This chain uses TRBV12-3 or TRBV12-4 with TRBJ2-7; D remains ambiguous. The CDR3 extends over 14 amino acids. CDR3 nucleotides: TGTGCCAGCTGTTTAGTGGCAGGTGGGCACGAGCAGTACTTC. Protein: CASCLVAGGHEQYF.

Concerning this clonotype itself: A single base separates this from a much larger clone, so it may be a read error. The chain links TRBV5-4 to TRBJ2-7; 9 bases line up with TRBD2. Germline CDR1 SGHNT, CDR2 YYREEE (reference sequence). CDR3 length: 14 amino acids. The CDR3 DNA reads as TGTGCCAGCAGCTTGGAGGGACTAGCTTACGAGGAGTACTTC. Translating it yields CASSLEGLAYEEYF.

The sample holds many counts of this clonotype. The chain is built from TRBV6-5 and TRBJ1-2, with 11 bases fitting TRBD1. CDR3 length: 14 amino acids. Trimming cost V 6 bases and J 8 bases; bases outside gene matches: 8. Germline V gives CDR1 MNHEY, CDR2 SVGAGI. In nucleotides, the CDR3 is TGTGCCAGCAGCTATGGACAGGGGGCTGACGGCTACACCTTC. As protein: CASSYGQGADGYTF.

Concerning this clonotype itself: With a much larger clone just one base away, this may be a read error. The rearrangement links TRBV5-1 to TRBJ2-1; D possibly corresponds to TRBD2 (6 bases). The CDR3 totals 16 residues. CDR1 is SGHRS and CDR2 is YFSETQ in the germline V gene. In DNA form, the CDR3 reads TGCGCCAGCAGCTCCGGAGGGCGGAGCTCCTGCAATGAGCAGTTCTTC. Its protein is CASSSGGRSSCNEQFF.

There are a few counts of this clonotype. A much bigger clone sits one base away, suggesting this may be a read error. The chain joins TRBV11-2 to TRBJ2-3; 8 bases match TRBD2. V shed 2 bases, J shed 4 bases, and the junction held 5 bases outside the gene matches. The CDR3 contains 15 residues. Germline CDR1 SGHAT, CDR2 FQNNGV. The CDR3 DNA follows: TGTGCCAGCAGCTTATTAGCGGGGAGCGCAGATACGCAGTATTTT. Protein sequence: CASSLLAGSADTQYF. The whole variable domain, filled in from reference TRBV11-2 and TRBJ2-3, reads EAGVAQSPRYKIIEKRQSVAFWCNPISGHATLYWYQQILGQGPKLLIQFQNNGVVDDSQLPKDRFSAERLKGVDSTLKIQPAKLEDSAVYLCASSLLAGSADTQYFGPGTRLTVL.

Concerning this clonotype: This likely comes from a read error, as the CDR3 has no conserved phenylalanine or tryptophan at its end. The chain is built from TRBV29-1 and TRBJ1-2; D unclear. Germline CDR1 SQVTM, CDR2 ANQGSEA. The CDR3 has 13 amino acids. V was pared by 1 base and J by 7 bases, with 13 bases between. The chain's CDR3 is CSVEGEPSCGYTL. CDR3 nucleotide sequence: TGCAGCGTTGAAGGGGAACCTAGTTGTGGCTACACCCTC.

This clonotype came up a few times. The CDR3 DNA reads as TGTGCCAGCAGTGGACAGGGGAGCTATGGCTACACCTTC. The encoded protein is CASSGQGSYGYTF. The chain couples TRBV2 to TRBJ1-2; TRBD1 matches at 8 bases. Trimming at V came to 4 bases and at J to 4 bases, leaving 2 bases not matched to a gene. Germline V gene data show CDR1 as SNHLY and CDR2 as FYNNEI. The CDR3 sequence is 13 residues long.

This clonotype was recorded only once. At one boundary the junction diverges from the germline segment, which might be a read error. This chain joins TRBV11-2 and TRBJ2-3; D is perhaps TRBD1 (5 bases). The end of the DNA is better explained by TRBJ1-5, so the J call may be wrong. This CDR3 comprises 14 residues. From germline, CDR1 is SGHAT and CDR2 FQNNGV. The CDR3 DNA reads TGTGCCAGTAGCTTAGAGAGCGGGGCAGATACGCAGCATTTT. Protein product: CASSLESGADTQHF.

Concerning this clonotype: One junction end disagrees with the germline gene, perhaps due to a read error. In nucleotides, the CDR3 is TGCGTCAGCAGCTTGGAACCAGGGCCACCCTACGAGCAATACTTC. It yields the protein CVSSLEPGPPYEQYF. This chain connects TRBV5-1 to TRBJ2-7; a weak D match, TRBD1 (5 bases). Germline values: CDR1 SGHRS, CDR2 YFSETQ. The CDR3 runs 15 residues.

Of note for this clonotype: Since no conserved phenylalanine or tryptophan closes the CDR3, a read error is the likely cause. The genes are TRBV6-1 and TRBJ2-7; D remains ambiguous. Germline V gene lookup returns CDR1 MNHNS and CDR2 SASEGT. The CDR3 covers 13 residues. CDR3 in DNA: TGTGCCAGCCACAGAGGACCGACCTATGAGCAGTACTCC. Its translation is CASHRGPTYEQYS.

J is TRBJ2-3 and V is TRBV12-3 or TRBV12-4; D not certain. The V end was cut by 6 bases, the J end by 5 bases, with 15 bases between. The CDR3 contains 14 residues. This chain's CDR3 is CASSQLDPIDTQYF. In nucleotides, the CDR3 is TGTGCCAGCAGCCAGCTAGACCCCATAGATACGCAGTATTTT.

This clonotype was seen many times. The V gene is TRBV7-9, the J gene TRBJ2-2, with D uncertain. Germline V CDR1 and CDR2: SEHNR, FQNEAQ (reference sequence). This CDR3 is built from 13 residues. Trimming stripped 5 bases from V and 4 bases from J, with 8 bases between. The CDR3 spells CASSTRLTGELFF. In DNA, the CDR3 is TGTGCCAGCAGCACACGCCTCACCGGGGAGCTGTTTTTT. Complete variable domain (other parts from reference TRBV7-9 and TRBJ2-2): DTGVSQNPRHKITKRGQNVTFRCDPISEHNRLYWYRQTLGQGPEFLTYFQNEAQLEKSRLLSDRFSAERPKGSFSTLEIQRTEQGDSAMYLCASSTRLTGELFFGEGSRLTVL.

In the case of this clonotype: An end of the junction differs from the germline gene, which may be a read error. The CDR3 DNA reads as TGCGTCAGCAGCCAGACGGGGGCCAACTTCCTGACTTTC. Its protein product is CVSSQTGANFLTF. V and J are TRBV4-1 and TRBJ2-6; D tentatively fits TRBD1 or TRBD2 (6 bases each). This CDR3 spans 13 amino acids. The germline CDR1 and CDR2 sequences are MGHRA and YSYEKL.

The table lists this clonotype with a few counts. V usage is TRBV29-1 and J usage is TRBJ2-1, with D possibly matching TRBD2 (6 bases). Trimming removed 7 bases at V and 16 bases at J, with 32 bases between. Germline-derived CDR1 and CDR2 are SQVTM and ANQGSEA. The CDR3 has 15 residues. The CDR3 is CSAPTGAGLYNDQFF. CDR3 bases: TGCAGCGCCCCAACGGGAGCGGGTCTATACAATGATCAATTCTTC.

The chain uses TRBV2 and TRBJ2-7, with D possibly TRBD2 on 5 matching bases. This CDR3 region has 15 residues. Germline loops: CDR1 SNHLY, CDR2 FYNNEI. V was clipped by 3 bases and J by 1 base, with 13 bases between them. The DNA of the CDR3 is TGTGCCAGCAGTGAGGTACTAGTCGGTTCCTACGAGCAGTACTTC. Protein product: CASSEVLVGSYEQYF.

This clonotype was seen a handful of times. This chain connects TRBV20-1 to TRBJ2-1; 7 bases are shared with TRBD2. This CDR3 is built from 14 residues. CDR1 and CDR2 (germline): DFQATT, SNEGSKA (reference sequence). The ends lost 3 bases at V and 8 bases at J; junction bases unmatched: 10. The chain's CDR3 is CSASLVGAGHEQFF. The CDR3 DNA reads TGCAGTGCTAGCCTAGTGGGAGCGGGGCATGAGCAGTTCTTC.

This clonotype showed up just a few times. Since a much larger clone is just one base distant, this may be a read error. DNA for the CDR3: TGCGCCAGCAGCCAAGATCTATCCCCTCTACGCCGGGCCTACGAGCAGTACTTC. This sequence encodes CASSQDLSPLRRAYEQYF. The rearrangement uses TRBV4-3 and TRBJ2-7; D gene ambiguous. Germline V gene sequence: CDR1 LGHNA, CDR2 YSLEER. V dropped 0 bases and J dropped 2 bases, with 20 bases sitting between them. The CDR3 spans 18 residues.

This clonotype was counted many times. The rearrangement joins TRBV6-5 to TRBJ1-5; the D is unclear. With 0 bases removed from V and 0 bases from J, the gap between germline ends came to 9 bases. Germline V CDR1 and CDR2: MNHEY, SVGAGI. This CDR3 spans 16 amino acids. The CDR3 region is CASSYSSQVSNQPQHF. Written as DNA, the CDR3 is TGTGCCAGCAGTTACTCGTCCCAAGTTAGCAATCAGCCCCAGCATTTT.

In its sample, this clonotype was seen a few times. This sequence may be a read error, since a much larger clone differs from it by one base. The chain uses TRBV4-3 and TRBJ2-3, with D possibly being TRBD2 (7 bases). The CDR3 has 13 residues. Germline CDR1 LGHNA, CDR2 YSLEER. The CDR3, as DNA: TGCGCCAACAGCCAAGGGGGGGCAGATACGCAGTATTTT. Translating gives CANSQGGADTQYF.

This clonotype has a handful of counts. A much more abundant neighbour one base away suggests this may be a read error. This is likely a read error, given that the CDR3 carries no conserved phenylalanine or tryptophan at its end. The chain recombines TRBV6-2 or TRBV6-3 with TRBJ2-2, with D perhaps TRBD1 (6 bases). The CDR3 runs 15 residues. CDR1 and CDR2 (germline): MNHEY, SVGEGT. Trimming left V 5 bases short and J 2 bases short, with 12 bases between. The CDR3 nucleotides are TGTGCCAGCAGTCCAGGACAGACCAACACCGGGGAGCTGTTTCTT. Its protein is CASSPGQTNTGELFL.

As concerns this clonotype: Germline and junction disagree at one end, which may indicate a read error. The chain joins TRBV7-9 to TRBJ1-2, with D tentatively TRBD1 (5 bases). The CDR3 runs 14 residues. Germline CDR1 is SEHNR and CDR2 is FQNEAQ (reference sequence). This CDR3 is CARSRVQGNYGYTF. The CDR3 DNA sequence: TGTGCCCGCAGCCGAGTCCAGGGAAACTATGGCTACACCTTC.

The chain recombines TRBV20-1 with TRBJ2-5; tentative D call: TRBD2 (6 bases). CDR1 and CDR2 from the germline V gene are DFQATT and SNEGSKA (reference sequence). This CDR3 region has 15 residues. V gave up 3 bases and J gave up 5 bases, with 19 bases separating them. The CDR3 sequence is CSASSVVGGFETQYF. CDR3 DNA: TGCAGTGCTAGTAGCGTAGTGGGAGGCTTTGAGACCCAGTACTTC.

For this clonotype: A junction end diverges from the germline sequence, so it may reflect a read error. The genes are TRBV6-2 or TRBV6-3 and TRBJ2-1, with a weak D call TRBD2 (6 bases). Germline V gene data show CDR1 as MNHEY and CDR2 as SVGEGT. The length of the CDR3 is 16 residues. The CDR3 reads CPSSYVLARTYNEQFF. The CDR3 DNA follows: TGTCCCAGCAGTTACGTCCTAGCGAGGACCTACAATGAACAGTTCTTC.

Many counts were recorded for this clonotype. V gene TRBV6-6 combines with J gene TRBJ1-1; maybe TRBD1 (6 bases). The CDR3 consists of 14 residues. The ends were cut back, 7 bases at V and 4 bases at J, with 16 bases in the middle. Germline V gives CDR1 MNHNY, CDR2 SVGAGI (reference sequence). The CDR3 DNA is TGTGCCAGCAACAACGGGGGCGAGGGCACTGAAGCTTTCTTT. It encodes CASNNGGEGTEAFF.

This chain connects TRBV7-8 to TRBJ2-7; no clear D. The CDR3 consists of 17 residues. Trimming took 0 bases from V and 0 from J, leaving 15 bases between them. Germline lookup yields CDR1 SGHVS and CDR2 FQNEAQ. DNA for the CDR3: TGTGCCAGCAGCTTAGCGAGACAAGGTTTTAGCTCCTACGAGCAGTACTTC. Residues: CASSLARQGFSSYEQYF.

Remarks on this clonotype: One end of the junction varies from germline; a read error may be responsible. V gene TRBV5-1 combines with J gene TRBJ1-1; D is undetermined. The CDR3 length is 16 residues. Germline V gives CDR1 SGHRS, CDR2 YFSETQ. The CDR3 spells CTSSFAGSQLNTEAFF. The CDR3 bases are TGCACCAGCAGCTTTGCCGGGTCACAACTGAACACTGAAGCTTTCTTT.

In its sample, this clonotype was seen many times. This chain connects TRBV7-8 to TRBJ2-1, with D maybe TRBD2 (6 bases). There are 11 residues in the CDR3. The V end was cut by 6 bases, the J end by 9 bases, with 9 bases between. Germline V lookup: CDR1 SGHVS, CDR2 FQNEAQ. CDR3 region: CASSPGGEQFF. As DNA, the CDR3 is TGTGCCAGCAGTCCCGGGGGTGAGCAGTTCTTC.